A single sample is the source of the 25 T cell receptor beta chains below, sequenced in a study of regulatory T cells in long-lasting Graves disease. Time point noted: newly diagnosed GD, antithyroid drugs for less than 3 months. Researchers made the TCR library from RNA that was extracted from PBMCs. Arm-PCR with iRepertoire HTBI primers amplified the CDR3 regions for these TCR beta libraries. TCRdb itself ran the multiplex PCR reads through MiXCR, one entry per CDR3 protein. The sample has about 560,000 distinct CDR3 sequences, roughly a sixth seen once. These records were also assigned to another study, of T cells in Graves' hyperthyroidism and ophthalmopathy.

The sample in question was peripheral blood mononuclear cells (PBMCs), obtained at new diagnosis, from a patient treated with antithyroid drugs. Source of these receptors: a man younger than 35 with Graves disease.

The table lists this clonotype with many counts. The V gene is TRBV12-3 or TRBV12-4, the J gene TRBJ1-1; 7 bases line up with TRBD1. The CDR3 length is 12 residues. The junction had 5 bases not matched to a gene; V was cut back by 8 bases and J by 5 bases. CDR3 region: CASDRVGTEAFF. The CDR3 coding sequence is TGTGCCAGCGACAGGGTCGGGACTGAAGCTTTCTTT.

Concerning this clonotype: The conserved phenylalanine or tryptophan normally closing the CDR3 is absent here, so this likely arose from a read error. Here the CDR3 DNA reads TGCGCCAGCAGCTTGGGGCAAGGCGAGCAGTACCTC. It is translated as CASSLGQGEQYL. This chain links TRBV5-1 with TRBJ2-7; D gene uncertain. V lost 0 bases and J 6 bases, leaving 7 bases between the germline ends. Germline loops: CDR1 SGHRS, CDR2 YFSETQ. This CDR3 has 12 amino acids.

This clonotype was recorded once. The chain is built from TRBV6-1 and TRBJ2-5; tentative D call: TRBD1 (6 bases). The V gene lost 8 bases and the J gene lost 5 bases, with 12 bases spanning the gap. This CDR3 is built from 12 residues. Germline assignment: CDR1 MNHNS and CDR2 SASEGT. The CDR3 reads CASGGGFETQYF. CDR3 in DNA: TGTGCCAGCGGGGGCGGTTTTGAGACCCAGTACTTC.

For the CDR3, the DNA is TGTGCCAGCCGGGACTTTGGCGGCGAGCAGTACTTC. As protein: CASRDFGGEQYF. V gene TRBV28 combines with J gene TRBJ2-7, with D tentatively TRBD2 (6 bases). Germline V CDR1 and CDR2: MDHEN, SYDVKM. This CDR3 is built from 12 residues. V was shortened by 8 bases and J by 6 bases, with 14 bases between the two germline ends.

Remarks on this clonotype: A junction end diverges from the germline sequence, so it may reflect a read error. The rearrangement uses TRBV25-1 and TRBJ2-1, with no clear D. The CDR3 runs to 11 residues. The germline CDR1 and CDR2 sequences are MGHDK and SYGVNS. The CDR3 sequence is CASSTRNVQFF. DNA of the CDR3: TGTGCCAGCAGCACCAGGAATGTGCAGTTCTTC.

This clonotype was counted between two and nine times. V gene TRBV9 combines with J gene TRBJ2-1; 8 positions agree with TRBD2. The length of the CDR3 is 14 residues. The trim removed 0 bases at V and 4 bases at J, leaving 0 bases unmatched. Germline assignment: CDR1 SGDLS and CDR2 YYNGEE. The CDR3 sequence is CASSVASGYNEQFF. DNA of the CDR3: TGTGCCAGCAGCGTAGCTAGCGGGTACAATGAGCAGTTCTTC. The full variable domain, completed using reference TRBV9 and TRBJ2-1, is DSGVTQTPKHLITATGQRVTLRCSPRSGDLSVYWYQQSLDQGLQFLIQYYNGEERAKGNILERFSAQQFPDLHSELNLSSLELGDSALYFCASSVASGYNEQFFGPGTRLTVL.

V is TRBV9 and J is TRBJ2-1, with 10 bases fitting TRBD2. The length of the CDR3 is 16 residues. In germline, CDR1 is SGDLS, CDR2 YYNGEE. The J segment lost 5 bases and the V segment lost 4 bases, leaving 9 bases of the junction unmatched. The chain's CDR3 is CASSLPGTSANNEQFF. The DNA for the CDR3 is TGTGCCAGCAGCCTCCCCGGGACTAGCGCTAACAATGAGCAGTTCTTC.

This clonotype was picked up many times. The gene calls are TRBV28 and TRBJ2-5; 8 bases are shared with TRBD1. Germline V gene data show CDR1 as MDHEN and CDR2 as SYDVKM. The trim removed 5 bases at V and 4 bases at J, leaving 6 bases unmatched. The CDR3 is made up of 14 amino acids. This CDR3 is CASSGGQGTETQYF. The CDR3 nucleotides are TGTGCCAGCAGTGGAGGACAGGGAACAGAGACCCAGTACTTC.

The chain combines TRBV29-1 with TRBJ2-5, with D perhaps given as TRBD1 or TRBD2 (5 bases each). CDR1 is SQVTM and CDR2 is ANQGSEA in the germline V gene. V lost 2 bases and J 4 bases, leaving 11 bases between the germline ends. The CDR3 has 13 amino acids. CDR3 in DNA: TGCAGCGTTGAATGGGCAGGGAGAGAGACCCAGTACTTC. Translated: CSVEWAGRETQYF.

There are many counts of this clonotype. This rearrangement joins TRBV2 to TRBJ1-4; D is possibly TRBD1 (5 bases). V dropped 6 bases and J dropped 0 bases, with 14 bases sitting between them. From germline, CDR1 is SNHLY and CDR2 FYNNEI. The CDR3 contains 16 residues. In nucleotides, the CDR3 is TGTGCCAGCAGGTGGACGACAGCCGCAACTAATGAAAAACTGTTTTTT. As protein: CASRWTTAATNEKLFF.

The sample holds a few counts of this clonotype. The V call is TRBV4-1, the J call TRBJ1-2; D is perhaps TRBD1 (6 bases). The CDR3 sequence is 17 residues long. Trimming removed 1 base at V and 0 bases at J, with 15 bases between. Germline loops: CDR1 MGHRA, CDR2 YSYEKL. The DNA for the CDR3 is TGCGCCAGCAGCCAAGTAATCCGAACAGGGTCTAACTATGGCTACACCTTC. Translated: CASSQVIRTGSNYGYTF.

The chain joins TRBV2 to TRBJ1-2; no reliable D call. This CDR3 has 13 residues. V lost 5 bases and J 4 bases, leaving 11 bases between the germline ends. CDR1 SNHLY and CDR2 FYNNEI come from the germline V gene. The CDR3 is CASSWTEPYGYTF. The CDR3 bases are TGTGCCAGCAGTTGGACGGAACCCTATGGCTACACCTTC.

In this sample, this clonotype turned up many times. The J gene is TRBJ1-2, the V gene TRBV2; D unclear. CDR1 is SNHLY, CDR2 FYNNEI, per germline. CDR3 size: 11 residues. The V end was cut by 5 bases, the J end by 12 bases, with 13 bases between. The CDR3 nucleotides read TGTGCCAGCAGTCTCTCCTTCTTTAACACCTTC. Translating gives CASSLSFFNTF.

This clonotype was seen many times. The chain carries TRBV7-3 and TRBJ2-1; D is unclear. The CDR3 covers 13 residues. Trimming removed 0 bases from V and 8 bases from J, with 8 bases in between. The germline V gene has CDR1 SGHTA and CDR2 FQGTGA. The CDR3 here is CASSLTGVDEQFF. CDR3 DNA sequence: TGTGCCAGCAGCTTAACTGGGGTCGATGAGCAGTTCTTC.

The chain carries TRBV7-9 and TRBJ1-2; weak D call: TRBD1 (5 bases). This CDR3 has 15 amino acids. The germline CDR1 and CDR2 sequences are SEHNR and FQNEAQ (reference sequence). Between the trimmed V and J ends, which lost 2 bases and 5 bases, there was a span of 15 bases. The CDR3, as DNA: TGTGCCAGCAGCTTAAGGGACGACGATAGATATGGCTACACCTTC. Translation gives CASSLRDDDRYGYTF.

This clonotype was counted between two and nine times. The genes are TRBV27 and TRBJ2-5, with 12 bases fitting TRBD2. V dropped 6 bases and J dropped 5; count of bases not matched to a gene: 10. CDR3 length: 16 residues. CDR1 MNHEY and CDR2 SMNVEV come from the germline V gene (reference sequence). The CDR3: CASRILAGGPGETQYF. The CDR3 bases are TGTGCCAGCAGGATTCTAGCGGGAGGGCCCGGGGAGACCCAGTACTTC.

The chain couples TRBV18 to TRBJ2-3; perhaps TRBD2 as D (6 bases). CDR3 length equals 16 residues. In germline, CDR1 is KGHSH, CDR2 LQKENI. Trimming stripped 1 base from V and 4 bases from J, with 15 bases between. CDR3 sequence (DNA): TGTGCCAGCTCACCACAACTAGCCGAGGGGTCAGATACGCAGTATTTT. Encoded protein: CASSPQLAEGSDTQYF.

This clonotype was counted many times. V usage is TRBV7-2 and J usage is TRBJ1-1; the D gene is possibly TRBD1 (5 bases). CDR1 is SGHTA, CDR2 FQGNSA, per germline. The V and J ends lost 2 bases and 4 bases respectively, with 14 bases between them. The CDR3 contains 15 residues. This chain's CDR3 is CASSLRFFGATEAFF. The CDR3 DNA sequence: TGTGCCAGCAGCTTAAGGTTTTTCGGGGCCACTGAAGCTTTCTTT.

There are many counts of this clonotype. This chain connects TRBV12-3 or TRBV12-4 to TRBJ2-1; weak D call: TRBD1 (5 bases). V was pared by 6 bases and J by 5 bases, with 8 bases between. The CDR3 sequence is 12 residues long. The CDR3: CASRMTDNEQFF. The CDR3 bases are TGTGCCAGCAGAATGACAGACAATGAGCAGTTCTTC.

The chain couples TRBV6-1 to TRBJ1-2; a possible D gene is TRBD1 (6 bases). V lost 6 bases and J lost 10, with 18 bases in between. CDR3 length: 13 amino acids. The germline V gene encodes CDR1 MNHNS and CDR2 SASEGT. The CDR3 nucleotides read TGTGCCAGCAGCCAAAACAGGGTTGAGGACTACACCTTC. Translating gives CASSQNRVEDYTF.

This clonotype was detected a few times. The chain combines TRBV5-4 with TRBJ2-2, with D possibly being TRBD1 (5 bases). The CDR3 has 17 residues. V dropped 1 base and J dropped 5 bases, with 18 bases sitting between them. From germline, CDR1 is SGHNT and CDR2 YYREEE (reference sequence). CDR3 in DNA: TGTGCCAGCAGCTTGTTAGCAGGGCCCTGGGGAACCGGGGAGCTGTTTTTT. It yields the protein CASSLLAGPWGTGELFF.

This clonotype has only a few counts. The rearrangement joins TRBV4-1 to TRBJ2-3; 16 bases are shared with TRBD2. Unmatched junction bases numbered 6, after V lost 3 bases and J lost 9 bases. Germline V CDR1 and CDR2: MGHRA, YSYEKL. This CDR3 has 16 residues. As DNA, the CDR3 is TGCGCCAGCAGCCAGGGACTAGCGGGGGGGGTGGACACGCAGTATTTT. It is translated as CASSQGLAGGVDTQYF.

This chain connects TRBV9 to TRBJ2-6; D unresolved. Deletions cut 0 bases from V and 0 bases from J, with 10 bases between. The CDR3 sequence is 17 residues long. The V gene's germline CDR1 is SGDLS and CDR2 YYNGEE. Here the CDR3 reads CASSVGGRFSGANVLTF. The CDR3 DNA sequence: TGTGCCAGCAGCGTAGGCGGCCGATTCTCTGGGGCCAACGTCCTGACTTTC.

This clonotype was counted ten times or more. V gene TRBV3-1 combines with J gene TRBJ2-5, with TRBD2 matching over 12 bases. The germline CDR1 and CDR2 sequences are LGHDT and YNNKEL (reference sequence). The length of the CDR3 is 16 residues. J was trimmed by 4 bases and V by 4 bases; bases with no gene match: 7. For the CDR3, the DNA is TGTGCCAGCAGCCCGCGAGGACTAGCGGGACTAGAGACCCAGTACTTC. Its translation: CASSPRGLAGLETQYF.

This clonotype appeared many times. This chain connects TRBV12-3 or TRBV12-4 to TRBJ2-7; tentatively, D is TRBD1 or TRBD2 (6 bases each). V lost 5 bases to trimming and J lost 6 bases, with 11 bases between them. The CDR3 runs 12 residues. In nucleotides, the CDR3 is TGTGCCAGCAGTAACACGGGGGCCGAGCAGTACTTC. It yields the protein CASSNTGAEQYF.